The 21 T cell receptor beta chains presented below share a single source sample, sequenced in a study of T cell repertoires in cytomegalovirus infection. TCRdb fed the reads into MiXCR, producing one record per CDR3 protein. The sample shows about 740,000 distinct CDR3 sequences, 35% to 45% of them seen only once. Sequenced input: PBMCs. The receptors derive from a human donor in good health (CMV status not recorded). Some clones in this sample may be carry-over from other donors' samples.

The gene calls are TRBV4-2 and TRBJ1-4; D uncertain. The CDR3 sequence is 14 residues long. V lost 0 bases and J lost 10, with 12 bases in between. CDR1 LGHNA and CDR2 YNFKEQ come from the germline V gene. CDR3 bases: TGTGCCAGCAGCCAAGATCGGTGGGTCGGAAAACTGTTTTTT. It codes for CASSQDRWVGKLFF.

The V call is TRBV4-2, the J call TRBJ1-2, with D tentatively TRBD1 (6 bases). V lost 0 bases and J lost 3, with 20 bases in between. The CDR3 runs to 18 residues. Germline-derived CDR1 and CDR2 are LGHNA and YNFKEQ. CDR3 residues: CASSQELTPAAGDYGYTF. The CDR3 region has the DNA TGTGCCAGCAGCCAAGAATTAACCCCGGCCGCAGGGGACTATGGCTACACCTTC.

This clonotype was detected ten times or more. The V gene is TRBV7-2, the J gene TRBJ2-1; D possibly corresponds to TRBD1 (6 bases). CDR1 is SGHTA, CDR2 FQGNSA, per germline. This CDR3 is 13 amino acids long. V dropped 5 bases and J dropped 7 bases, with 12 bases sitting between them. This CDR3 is CASSLLRGNEQFF. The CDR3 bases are TGTGCCAGCAGCCTCCTAAGGGGGAATGAGCAGTTCTTC. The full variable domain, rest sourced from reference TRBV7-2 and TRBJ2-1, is GAGVSQSPSNKVTEKGKDVELRCDPISGHTALYWYRQSLGQGLEFLIYFQGNSAPDKSGLPSDRFSAERTGGSVSTLTIQRTQQEDSAVYLCASSLLRGNEQFFGPGTRLTVL.

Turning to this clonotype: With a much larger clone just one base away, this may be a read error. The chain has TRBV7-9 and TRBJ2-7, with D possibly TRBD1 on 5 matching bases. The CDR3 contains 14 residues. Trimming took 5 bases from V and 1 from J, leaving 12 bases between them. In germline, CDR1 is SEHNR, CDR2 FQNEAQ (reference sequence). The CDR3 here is CASSVQESSYEQYF. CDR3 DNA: TGTGCCAGCAGCGTACAGGAAAGTTCCTACGAGCAGTACTTC.

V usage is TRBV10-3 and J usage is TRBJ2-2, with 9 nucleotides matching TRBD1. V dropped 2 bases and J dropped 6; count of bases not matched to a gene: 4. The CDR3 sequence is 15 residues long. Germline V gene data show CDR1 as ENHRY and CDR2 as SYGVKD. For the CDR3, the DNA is TGTGCCATCAGTGAGGTTGGGACAGGGCCCGGGGAGCTGTTTTTT. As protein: CAISEVGTGPGELFF.

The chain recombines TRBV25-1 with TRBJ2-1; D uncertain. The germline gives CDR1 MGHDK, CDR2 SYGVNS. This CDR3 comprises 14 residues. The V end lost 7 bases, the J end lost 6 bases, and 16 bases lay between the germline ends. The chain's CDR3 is CASNSPPLINEQFF. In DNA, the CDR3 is TGTGCCAGCAACTCTCCACCCTTAATCAATGAGCAGTTCTTC.

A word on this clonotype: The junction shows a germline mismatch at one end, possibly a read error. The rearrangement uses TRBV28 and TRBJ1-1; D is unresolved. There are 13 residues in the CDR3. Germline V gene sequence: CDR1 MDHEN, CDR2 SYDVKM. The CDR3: CSSKGYRDTEAFF. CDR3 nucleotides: TGTTCCAGCAAAGGTTATAGGGACACTGAAGCTTTCTTT.

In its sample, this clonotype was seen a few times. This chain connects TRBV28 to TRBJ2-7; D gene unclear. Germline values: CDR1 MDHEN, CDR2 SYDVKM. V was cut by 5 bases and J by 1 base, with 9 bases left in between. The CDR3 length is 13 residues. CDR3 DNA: TGTGCCAGCAGTCCCCCGCCTTCCTACGAGCAGTACTTC. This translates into CASSPPPSYEQYF.

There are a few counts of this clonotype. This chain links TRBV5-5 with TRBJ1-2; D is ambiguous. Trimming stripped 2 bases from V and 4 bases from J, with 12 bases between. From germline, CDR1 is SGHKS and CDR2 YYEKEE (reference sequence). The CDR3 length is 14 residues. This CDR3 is CASSFEVRGYGYTF. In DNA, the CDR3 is TGTGCCAGCAGCTTTGAGGTCAGAGGCTATGGCTACACCTTC.

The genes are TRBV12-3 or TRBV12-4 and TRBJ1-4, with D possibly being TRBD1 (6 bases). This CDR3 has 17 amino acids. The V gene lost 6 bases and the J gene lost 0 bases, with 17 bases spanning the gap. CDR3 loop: CASSEFGQFATNEKLFF. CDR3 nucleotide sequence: TGTGCCAGCAGCGAGTTCGGACAGTTTGCAACTAATGAAAAACTGTTTTTT.

This CDR3 is CSARDRRLAGNTGELFF. The DNA for the CDR3 is TGCAGTGCTAGAGACCGCCGACTAGCGGGTAACACCGGGGAGCTGTTTTTT. This chain connects TRBV20-1 to TRBJ2-2; 10 positions match TRBD2. J lost 2 bases, V lost 0 bases, and 6 bases had no gene match. This CDR3 has 17 residues. Germline-derived CDR1 and CDR2 are DFQATT and SNEGSKA (reference sequence).

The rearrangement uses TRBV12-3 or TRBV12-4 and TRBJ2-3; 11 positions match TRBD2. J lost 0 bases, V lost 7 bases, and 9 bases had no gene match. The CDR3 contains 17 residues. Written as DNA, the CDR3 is TGTGCCAGCACCATGGGACTAGCGGAACCTAGCACAGATACGCAGTATTTT. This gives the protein CASTMGLAEPSTDTQYF.

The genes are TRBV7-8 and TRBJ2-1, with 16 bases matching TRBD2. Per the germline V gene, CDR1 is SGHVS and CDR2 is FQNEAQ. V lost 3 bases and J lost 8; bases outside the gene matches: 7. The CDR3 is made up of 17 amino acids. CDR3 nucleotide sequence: TGTGCCAGCAGCTTCCCCGGGACTAGCGGGAGGGCGTATGAGCAGTTCTTC. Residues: CASSFPGTSGRAYEQFF.

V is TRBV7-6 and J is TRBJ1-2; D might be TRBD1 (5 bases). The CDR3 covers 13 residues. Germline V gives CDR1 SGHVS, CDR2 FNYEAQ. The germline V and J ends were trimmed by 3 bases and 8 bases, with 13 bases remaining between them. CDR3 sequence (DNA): TGTGCCAGCAGCTTCGGGGGTGACTCGGGCTACACCTTC. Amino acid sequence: CASSFGGDSGYTF.

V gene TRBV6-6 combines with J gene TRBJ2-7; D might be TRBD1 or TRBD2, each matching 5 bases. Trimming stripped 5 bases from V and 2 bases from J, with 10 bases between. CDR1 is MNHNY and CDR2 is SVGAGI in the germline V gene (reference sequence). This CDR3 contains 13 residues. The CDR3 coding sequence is TGTGCCAGCAGTGGGTGGGGACCCTACGAGCAGTACTTC. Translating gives CASSGWGPYEQYF.

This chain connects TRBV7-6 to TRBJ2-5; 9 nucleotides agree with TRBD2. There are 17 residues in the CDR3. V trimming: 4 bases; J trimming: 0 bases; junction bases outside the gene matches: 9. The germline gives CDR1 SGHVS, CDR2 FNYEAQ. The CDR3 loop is CASSSLTTSGYQETQYF. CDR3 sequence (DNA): TGTGCCAGCAGCTCCCTTACGACTAGCGGATACCAAGAGACCCAGTACTTC.

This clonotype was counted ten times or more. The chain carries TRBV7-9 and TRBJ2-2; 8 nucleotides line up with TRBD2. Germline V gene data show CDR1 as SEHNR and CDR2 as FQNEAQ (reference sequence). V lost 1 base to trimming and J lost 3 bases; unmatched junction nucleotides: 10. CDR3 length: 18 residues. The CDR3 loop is CASSLGSGGPVYTGELFF. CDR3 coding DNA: TGTGCCAGCAGCTTAGGATCGGGAGGGCCGGTATACACCGGGGAGCTGTTTTTT. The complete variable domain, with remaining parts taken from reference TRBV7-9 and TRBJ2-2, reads DTGVSQNPRHKITKRGQNVTFRCDPISEHNRLYWYRQTLGQGPEFLTYFQNEAQLEKSRLLSDRFSAERPKGSFSTLEIQRTEQGDSAMYLCASSLGSGGPVYTGELFFGEGSRLTVL.

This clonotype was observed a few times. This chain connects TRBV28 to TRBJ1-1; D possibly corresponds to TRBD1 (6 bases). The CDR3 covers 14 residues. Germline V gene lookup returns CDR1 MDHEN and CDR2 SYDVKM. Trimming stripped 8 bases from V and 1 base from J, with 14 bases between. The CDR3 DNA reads TGTGCCAGCGGGTTCAAGACAGGGAACACTGAAGCTTTCTTT. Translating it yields CASGFKTGNTEAFF.

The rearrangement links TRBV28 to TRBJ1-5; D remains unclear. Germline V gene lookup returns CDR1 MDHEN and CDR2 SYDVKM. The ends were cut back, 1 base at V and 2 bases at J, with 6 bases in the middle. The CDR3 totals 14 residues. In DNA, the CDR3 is TGTGCCAGCAGTTTATCGGAGGGCAATCAGCCCCAGCATTTT. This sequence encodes CASSLSEGNQPQHF.

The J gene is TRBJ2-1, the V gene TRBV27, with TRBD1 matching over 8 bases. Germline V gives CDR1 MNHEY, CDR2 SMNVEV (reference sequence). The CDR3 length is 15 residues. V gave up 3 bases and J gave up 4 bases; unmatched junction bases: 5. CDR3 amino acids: CASSFAGQGYNEQFF. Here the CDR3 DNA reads TGTGCCAGCAGTTTTGCAGGACAGGGTTACAATGAGCAGTTCTTC.

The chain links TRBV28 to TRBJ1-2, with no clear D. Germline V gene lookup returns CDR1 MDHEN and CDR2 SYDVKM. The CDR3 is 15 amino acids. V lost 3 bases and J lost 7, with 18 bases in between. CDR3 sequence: CASSFLRKKTGGYTF. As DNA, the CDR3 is TGTGCCAGCAGTTTCCTCCGGAAAAAAACGGGTGGCTACACCTTC.